This is a list of T cell receptor beta chains from one sample in a study of blood T cell repertoires in COVID-19. Profiled with immunoSEQ multiplex PCR; TCRdb holds only in-frame clones, not every one. The sample shows around 250,000 clones, more than 85% of them seen only once. The sample was PBMCs or T cells enriched from blood (not recorded which). These receptors were collected from a woman between 50 and 59 years old who had recovered from COVID-19. The CDR3 runs from the conserved cysteine through the conserved F or W. A D gene is named only where the DNA matches it firmly. Clone size appears in some rows only: once, few, many, or a class for an expanded clone.

size | D | J | V | length | DNA | CDR3
NA | NA | TRBJ2-1 | TRBV7-2 | 19 | TGTGCCAGCAGCTTGGCCCCATGGAAGGTGGGAGGATCTTACAATGAGCAGTTCTTC | CASSLAPWKVGGSYNEQFF
few | TRBD2 | TRBJ2-7 | TRBV6-5 | 15 | TGTGCCAGCAGTCCACTAGCGGGAGGGCCGAGCGAGCAGTACTTC | CASSPLAGGPSEQYF
NA | NA | TRBJ1-2 | TRBV24-1 | 14 | TGTGCCACCAGTGATTCAGGCGTCGACTATGGCTACACCTTC | CATSDSGVDYGYTF
NA | TRBD1 | TRBJ1-5 | TRBV27 | 14 | TGTGCCAGCAGTTCTCTCGACAGGGCTCAGCCCCAGCATTTT | CASSSLDRAQPQHF
NA | NA | TRBJ2-4 | TRBV20-1 | 11 | TGCAGTGCTCCCTCGGGAAACATTCAGTACTTC | CSAPSGNIQYF
once | NA | TRBJ2-7 | TRBV27 | 15 | TGTGCCAGCAGTTTTGGGCCAGAACCCTCCTACGAGCAGTACTTC | CASSFGPEPSYEQYF
NA | TRBD1 | TRBJ2-1 | TRBV9 | 16 | TGTGCCAGCAGCGTGACCGGGACAGGGGCTAGGAATGAGCAGTTCTTC | CASSVTGTGARNEQFF
NA | TRBD1 | TRBJ1-2 | TRBV25-1 | 13 | TGTGCCAGCAGCGGGGGACAGGGGGCTGGCTACACCTTC | CASSGGQGAGYTF
NA | NA | TRBJ1-6 | TRBV19 | 17 | TGTGCCAGTAGTATCCGGTCCCCCGCTCCGGATAATTCACCCCTCCACTTT | CASSIRSPAPDNSPLHF
NA | NA | TRBJ2-1 | TRBV19 | 14 | TGTGCCAGTAAACTTAGGGGGAGGGACAATGAGCAGTTCTTC | CASKLRGRDNEQFF
NA | NA | TRBJ1-2 | TRBV9 | 14 | TGTGCCAGCGCGGGGGACCCCCTAATCTACGGCTACACCTTC | CASAGDPLIYGYTF
NA | TRBD2 | TRBJ2-5 | TRBV7-9 | 18 | TGTGCCAGCAGCAAAGTGGCAGCGGGCGGGAGGGCCCGGGAGACCCAGTACTTC | CASSKVAAGGRARETQYF
NA | NA | TRBJ2-2 | TRBV6-1 | 15 | TGTGCCAGCAGTGAGAGGGGGGGCCCCACCGGGGAGCTGTTTTTT | CASSERGGPTGELFF
NA | NA | TRBJ1-1 | TRBV5-1 | 15 | TGCGCCAGCAGCTTTGAGCGGTTAGGAAGGACTGAAGCTTTCTTT | CASSFERLGRTEAFF
NA | TRBD1 | TRBJ1-1 | TRBV4-1 | 15 | TGCGCCAGCAGCCAAGTTCGACAGGGCTGGACTGAAGCTTTCTTT | CASSQVRQGWTEAFF
NA | NA | TRBJ2-1 | TRBV19 | 13 | TGTGCCAGTAGCTCGGGAGTCGTAAATGAGCAGTTCTTC | CASSSGVVNEQFF
NA | NA | TRBJ1-4 | TRBV4-2 | 15 | TGTGCCAGCAGCCCGGTACCCGCAACTAATGAAAAACTGTTTTTT | CASSPVPATNEKLFF
NA | TRBD2 | TRBJ2-1 | TRBV9 | 17 | TGTGCCAGCAGCGGACTAATTGATGGCGGGAGGGTTCATGAGCAGTTCTTC | CASSGLIDGGRVHEQFF
NA | NA | TRBJ1-5 | TRBV4-1 | 15 | TGCGCCAGCAGCCAAGCCGACGGGAGCAATCAGCCCCAGCATTTT | CASSQADGSNQPQHF
NA | NA | TRBJ1-2 | TRBV3-1/TRBV3-2 | 14 | TGTGCCAGCAGCCGACGGGACTCATTCTATGGCTACACCTTC | CASSRRDSFYGYTF
NA | NA | TRBJ1-1 | TRBV6-5 | 14 | TGTGCCAGCAGCAGAGAGAGGCTGAACACTGAAGCTTTCTTT | CASSRERLNTEAFF
NA | TRBD2 | TRBJ2-1 | TRBV11-3 | 15 | TGTGCCAGCAGCCCCCGGACTAGCGGCTCCAATGAGCAGTTCTTC | CASSPRTSGSNEQFF
NA | TRBD2 | TRBJ2-3 | TRBV4-2 | 20 | TGTGCCAGCAGCCAAGAAGGGGGACTAGCGGGAGTTCTTGGGACAGATACGCAGTATTTT | CASSQEGGLAGVLGTDTQYF
NA | TRBD1 | TRBJ1-1 | TRBV9 | 16 | TGTGCCAGCAGCGTAGGTACAGGGGGCTTGAACACTGAAGCTTTCTTT | CASSVGTGGLNTEAFF
NA | NA | TRBJ1-6 | TRBV28 | 16 | TGTGCCAGCTTCGGATCGGGGAGGTCCTATAATTCACCCCTCCACTTT | CASFGSGRSYNSPLHF
NA | NA | TRBJ2-3 | TRBV15 | 15 | TGTGCCACCAGCAGTTGGGAGGGGGAGGCAGATACGCAGTATTTT | CATSSWEGEADTQYF
NA | TRBD1 | TRBJ1-2 | TRBV30 | 15 | TGTGCCTGGAGTCTAATGCCGGGACAGAACTATGGCTACACCTTC | CAWSLMPGQNYGYTF
NA | NA | TRBJ1-1 | TRBV14 | 16 | TGTGCCAGCAGCCAAGGCAGATCCTTCATGAACACTGAAGCTTTCTTT | CASSQGRSFMNTEAFF
once | NA | TRBJ2-1 | TRBV7-2 | 15 | TGTGCCAGCAGCTCCCAACCTGCCGGGTACAATGAGCAGTTCTTC | CASSSQPAGYNEQFF
once | NA | TRBJ1-4 | TRBV18 | 18 | TGTGCCAGCTCACCACCGGCTACGGAGGCCAACTATAATGAAAAACTGTTTTTT | CASSPPATEANYNEKLFF
NA | TRBD2 | TRBJ2-2 | TRBV18 | 16 | TGTGCCAGCTCACCATCGCCGGGAGGGCAAACCGGGGAGCTGTTTTTT | CASSPSPGGQTGELFF
once | TRBD2 | TRBJ2-1 | TRBV5-1 | 16 | TGCGCCAGCAGCTTGGTGATAGCGGGAGCTACAAATGAGCAGTTCTTC | CASSLVIAGATNEQFF
NA | NA | TRBJ1-1 | TRBV15 | 15 | TGTGCCACCAGCCCAGCGGGGATCCTGAACACTGAAGCTTTCTTT | CATSPAGILNTEAFF
NA | NA | TRBJ1-1 | TRBV28 | 12 | TGTGCCAGCAGCTATTGGAACACTGAAGCTTTCTTT | CASSYWNTEAFF
NA | NA | TRBJ2-4 | TRBV12-3/TRBV12-4 | 13 | TGTGCCAGCAGCCAGGACTGGAAAAACATTCAGTACTTC | CASSQDWKNIQYF
NA | TRBD1 | TRBJ2-1 | TRBV7-3 | 17 | TGTGCCAGCAGCTTTACTGCCGGGACAGGGGGTCACAATGAGCAGTTCTTC | CASSFTAGTGGHNEQFF
NA | TRBD2 | TRBJ2-3 | TRBV3-1/TRBV3-2 | 15 | TGTGCCAGCAGCCAGAGCGGGACGGGAACAGATACGCAGTATTTT | CASSQSGTGTDTQYF
NA | NA | TRBJ2-2 | TRBV2 | 15 | TGTGCCAGCAGGGAACAGGGCTTGAACACCGGGGAGCTGTTTTTT | CASREQGLNTGELFF
NA | NA | TRBJ1-1 | TRBV18 | 15 | TGTGCCAGCTCCCGAGGACGGGAGATGAACACTGAAGCTTTCTTT | CASSRGREMNTEAFF
NA | TRBD2 | TRBJ2-7 | TRBV6-6 | 15 | TGTGCCAGCAGTTATGGGGGACTAGCGTCCTACGAGCAGTACTTC | CASSYGGLASYEQYF
once | TRBD1 | TRBJ2-5 | TRBV15 | 15 | TGTGCCACCAGCAGGAACTTGGACAGGCAAGAGACCCAGTACTTC | CATSRNLDRQETQYF
NA | TRBD1 | TRBJ1-4 | TRBV2 | 14 | TGTGCCAGCAGTCACCCTAGGACAGGCGAAAAACTGTTTTTT | CASSHPRTGEKLFF
once | NA | TRBJ1-2 | TRBV30 | 13 | TGTGCCTGGAGTTCGGGATTTAGCTATGGCTACACCTTC | CAWSSGFSYGYTF
NA | NA | TRBJ2-7 | TRBV10-2 | 13 | TGCGCCAGCAGTGAGTCGAGTTCCTACGAGCAGTACTTC | CASSESSSYEQYF
NA | NA | TRBJ1-2 | TRBV28 | 18 | TGTGCCAGCAGTTTTGCCGGGGCTGACAGGATCGAAGTTTTGGGCTACACCTTC | CASSFAGADRIEVLGYTF
few | NA | TRBJ2-5 | TRBV10-3 | 16 | TGTGCCATCAGTGAGTCGAAACAGGTTAATGGGGAGACCCAGTACTTC | CAISESKQVNGETQYF
few | NA | TRBJ1-1 | TRBV12-5 | 14 | TGTGCTAGTGGTTTGATACCGGGGAACACTGAAGCTTTCTTT | CASGLIPGNTEAFF
few | NA | TRBJ1-4 | TRBV3-1/TRBV3-2 | 14 | TGTGCCAGCAGCCCCTGGGCGGGGGGGGAAAAACTGTTTTTT | CASSPWAGGEKLFF
NA | TRBD2 | TRBJ2-7 | TRBV4-2 | 14 | TGTGCCAGCAGCGCCAGACTAGCGAACTACGAGCAGTACTTC | CASSARLANYEQYF
once | TRBD2 | TRBJ2-1 | TRBV9 | 15 | TGTGCCAGCAGCCCCGGCCGGGGGGGGTACAATGAGCAGTTCTTC | CASSPGRGGYNEQFF
few | NA | TRBJ2-1 | TRBV6-4 | 16 | TGTGCCAGCAGTGACCTTAGTAGGAGCTCCTACAATGAGCAGTTCTTC | CASSDLSRSSYNEQFF
NA | TRBD1 | TRBJ1-1 | TRBV28 | 14 | TGTGCCAGCAGTCGAGGGGGCAAGAACACTGAAGCTTTCTTT | CASSRGGKNTEAFF
NA | TRBD1 | TRBJ2-7 | TRBV5-4 | 14 | TGTGCCAGCAGCTCCCTGGACAGGGGCTCCGAGCAGTACTTC | CASSSLDRGSEQYF
NA | TRBD1 | TRBJ2-5 | TRBV27 | 16 | TGTGCCAGCAGTTTGACAGGGGCAGGTTATTCGGAGACCCAGTACTTC | CASSLTGAGYSETQYF
NA | NA | TRBJ1-2 | TRBV27 | 13 | TGTGCCAGCAGGATCGACAGTAACTATGGCTACACCTTC | CASRIDSNYGYTF
NA | NA | TRBJ2-5 | TRBV5-1 | 16 | TGCGCCAGCAGCTTGGAACCAGGGCCTCTCCAAGAGACCCAGTACTTC | CASSLEPGPLQETQYF